This T cell receptor beta chain was captured in a study of cytomegalovirus exposure and HLA in healthy donors. Trimming removed 0 bases at V and 2 bases at J, with 15 bases between. The CDR3 extends over 17 amino acids. Germline V lookup: CDR1 SGHRS, CDR2 YFSETQ. The PCR used 60 Vbeta and 13 Jbeta primers. Sequencing used immunoSEQ multiplex PCR; TCRdb keeps in-frame clones, though not all of them. Among 85,000 to 100,000 clones, around nine tenths were seen once, and the ten largest hold approximately 10%. Points from the study as a whole: After further analysis at a later stage, 16,951 TCR beta sequences were associated with HLA alleles at 0.05 false discovery rate. Cytomegalovirus-associated TCR beta chains were listed, numbering 164.

A word on this clone: What it recognizes is unknown.

The sample comprised PBMCs. The rearrangement uses TRBV5-1 and TRBJ2-1, with D possibly TRBD2 on 5 matching bases. This clonotype was sampled from a man aged 25 to 45 in good health and CMV-seropositive. The CDR3 region is CASSLVISGFPYNEQFF. CDR3 coding DNA: TGCGCCAGCAGCTTGGTTATAAGCGGATTCCCCTACAATGAGCAGTTCTTC.